This TCR beta chain was observed in a study of PD-1 blockade in classical Hodgkin lymphoma. Whole-study findings and limits: Patients with an early start, nivolumab under 1 year after ASCT, were excluded. TCR diversity in CD4+, not CD8+, cells rose significantly by C4D1. Undefined causes, possibly disease activity or prior therapy, underlie the repertoire differences.

The sample's time point: cycle 4 day 1 (C4D1), after about 6 weeks of nivolumab. Brentuximab vedotin exposure varied, and every patient relapsed after autologous stem cell transplantation. TCRdb's table, derived via immunoSEQ multiplex PCR, lists solely in-frame clones and lacks some. The sample contains approximately 20,000 clones, 75% to 85% of which appear only once. V gave up 1 base and J gave up 7 bases, with 20 bases separating them. From germline, CDR1 is LGHNA and CDR2 YSLEER. The CDR3 contains 18 residues. On this clone itself: Its antigen is currently unknown.

The rearrangement uses TRBV4-3 and TRBJ1-6; TRBD1 might be the D (6 bases). The sample consisted of peripheral blood mononuclear cells (PBMCs), taken before the fourth cycle of nivolumab. The TCR sequence derives from a human donor with classical Hodgkin lymphoma. CDR3 loop: CASSQAAAGGLGNSPLHF. The CDR3 nucleotides are TGCGCCAGCAGCCAAGCGGCCGCGGGGGGGCTCGGAAATTCACCCCTCCACTTT.